The present entry profiles one T cell receptor (beta chain) with its context. This clonotype was observed a handful of times. Its recognized antigen is unknown. The record has no base qualities; no much larger clone is one base away. The data were taken from a study of CD8 T cells in ankylosing spondylitis (dated by TCRdb to 2015 to 2018). Looking at the study overall: To find TCR variants linked to disease, the study profiled T cell receptor beta repertoires in ankylosing spondylitis patients and healthy donors. The full study cohort comprised 25 ankylosing spondylitis patients and 85 to 120 healthy donors. Peripheral blood was sampled, and synovial fluid was also collected from ankylosing spondylitis patients. Beyond this particular receptor, the publication reports: The disease-linked clones showed a CD8+ phenotype and occurred at relatively low frequencies in peripheral blood. The disease-linked clones were reported as significantly enriched in matched synovial fluid samples from ankylosing spondylitis patients. Some of the motif variants had been reported before in the synovial fluid and blood of reactive arthritis patients, a finding that suggests common disease-initiation mechanisms. Blood from ankylosing spondylitis patients appeared to be characterized by a TCR beta motif composed of eight or nine highly homologous amino acid variants.

V is shortened by 4 bases, J by 0 bases, and the region joining them spans 13 bases. Per the germline V gene, SGHVS is the CDR1 and FNYEAQ is the CDR2. The CDR3 has 15 amino acids, counting the end cysteine and phenylalanine. The retained sequence is limited to the CDR3, 45 bases, with the frame set at the first base. The run used an Illumina HiSeq 2500. Quantitative 5'-RACE with molecular barcodes was used to prepare TCR beta libraries. In the paper's pipeline: A new computational method, built on a probabilistic model of VDJ rearrangement, was used to identify disease-linked TCR variants. TCRdb cleaned the public reads at Q25 with fastp, built clones with MiXCR and kept in-frame beta chains. Rows are unified per CDR3 protein, each entry keeping the most common DNA and genes. None of the V and J calls come from the authors' own analysis; TCRdb made them. The sample table shows 220,000 or so distinct CDR3 sequences, and around 17% are seen once. Roughly 43% of the sample comes from the top ten.

The specimen was blood, either unsorted or a sorted T cell fraction (not recorded which). The TCR was taken from a male donor with ankylosing spondylitis. This receptor chain uses TRBV7-6 and TRBJ2-7, with TRBD1 as a weak D call on 7 bases. The nucleotide sequence reads as follows: TGTGCCAGCAGCTCCCCAGGGGGGAGCTCCTACGAGCAGTACTTC. Translated, it reads CASSSPGGSSYEQYF.